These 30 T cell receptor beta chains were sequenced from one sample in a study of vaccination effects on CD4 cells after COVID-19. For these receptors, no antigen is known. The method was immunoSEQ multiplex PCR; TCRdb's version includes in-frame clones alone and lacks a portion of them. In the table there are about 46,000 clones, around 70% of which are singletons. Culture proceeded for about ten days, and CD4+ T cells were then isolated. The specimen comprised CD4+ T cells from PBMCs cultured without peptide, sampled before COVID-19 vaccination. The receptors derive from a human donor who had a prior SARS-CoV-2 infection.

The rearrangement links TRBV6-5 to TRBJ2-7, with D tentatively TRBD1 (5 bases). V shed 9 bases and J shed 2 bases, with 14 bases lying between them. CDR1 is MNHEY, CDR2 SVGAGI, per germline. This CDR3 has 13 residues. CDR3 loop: CASKQALTYEQYF. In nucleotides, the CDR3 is TGTGCCAGTAAACAGGCTCTTACCTACGAGCAGTACTTC.

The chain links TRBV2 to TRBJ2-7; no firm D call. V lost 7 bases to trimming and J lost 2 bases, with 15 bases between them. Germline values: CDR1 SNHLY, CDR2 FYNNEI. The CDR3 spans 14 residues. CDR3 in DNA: TGTGCCAGCACGGACCGAAAAGTTACCTACGAGCAGTACTTC. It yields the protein CASTDRKVTYEQYF.

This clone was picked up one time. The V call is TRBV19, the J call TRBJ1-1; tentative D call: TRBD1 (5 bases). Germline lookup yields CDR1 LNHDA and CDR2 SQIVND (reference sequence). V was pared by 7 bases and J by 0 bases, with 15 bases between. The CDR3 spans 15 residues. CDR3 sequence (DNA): TGTGCCAGTATCCGAATGGGGACCTTGAACACTGAAGCTTTCTTT. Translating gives CASIRMGTLNTEAFF.

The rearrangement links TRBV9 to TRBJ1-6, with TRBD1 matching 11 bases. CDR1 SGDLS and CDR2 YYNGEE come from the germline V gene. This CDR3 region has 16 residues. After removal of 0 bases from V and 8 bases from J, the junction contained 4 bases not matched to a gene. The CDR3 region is CASSVGDRGVHSPLHF. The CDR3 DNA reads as TGTGCCAGCAGCGTAGGGGACAGGGGGGTCCATTCACCCCTCCACTTT. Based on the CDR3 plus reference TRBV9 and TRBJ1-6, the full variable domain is DSGVTQTPKHLITATGQRVTLRCSPRSGDLSVYWYQQSLDQGLQFLIQYYNGEERAKGNILERFSAQQFPDLHSELNLSSLELGDSALYFCASSVGDRGVHSPLHFGNGTRLTVT.

The CDR3 DNA reads as TGTGCCTGGAGTCCCCTGAGAAGGGAAGTTGGGGAGACCCAGTACTTC. Its translation: CAWSPLRREVGETQYF. The V and J genes are TRBV30 and TRBJ2-5; D not certain. The V and J ends lost 2 bases and 5 bases respectively, with 21 bases between them. There are 16 residues in the CDR3. In germline, CDR1 is GTSNPN, CDR2 SVGIG (reference sequence).

This CDR3 is CASSLAPGRSYGYTF. DNA of the CDR3: TGTGCCAGCAGCTTAGCGCCCGGCCGGAGCTATGGCTACACCTTC. This chain connects TRBV7-9 to TRBJ1-2, with D unresolved. The CDR3 totals 15 residues. Germline V gene sequence: CDR1 SEHNR, CDR2 FQNEAQ (reference sequence). V dropped 0 bases and J dropped 4 bases, with 12 bases sitting between them.

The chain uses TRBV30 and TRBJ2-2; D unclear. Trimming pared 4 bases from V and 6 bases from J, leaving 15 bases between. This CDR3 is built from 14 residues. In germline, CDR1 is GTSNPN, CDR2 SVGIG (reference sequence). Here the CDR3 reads CAWNVAGFAGELFF. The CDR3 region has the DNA TGTGCCTGGAATGTTGCTGGGTTCGCCGGGGAGCTGTTTTTT.

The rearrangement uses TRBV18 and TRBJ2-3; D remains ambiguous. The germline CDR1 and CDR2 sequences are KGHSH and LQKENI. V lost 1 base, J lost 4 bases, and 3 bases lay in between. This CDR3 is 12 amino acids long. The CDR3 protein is CASSPRSDTQYF. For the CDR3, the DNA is TGTGCCAGCTCACCACGGTCAGATACGCAGTATTTT.

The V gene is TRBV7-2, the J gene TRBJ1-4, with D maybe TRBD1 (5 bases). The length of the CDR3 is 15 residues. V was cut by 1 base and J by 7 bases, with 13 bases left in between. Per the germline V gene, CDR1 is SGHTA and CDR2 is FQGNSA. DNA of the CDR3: TGTGCCAGCAGCTTAGACGCAGGGCGATCTGAAAAACTGTTTTTT. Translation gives CASSLDAGRSEKLFF.

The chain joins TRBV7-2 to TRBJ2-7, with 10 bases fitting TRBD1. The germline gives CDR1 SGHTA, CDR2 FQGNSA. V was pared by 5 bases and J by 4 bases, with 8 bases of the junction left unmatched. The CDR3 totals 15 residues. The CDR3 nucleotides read TGTGCCAGCAGCCGCGGGACAGGGGAACCTTACGAGCAGTACTTC. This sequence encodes CASSRGTGEPYEQYF.

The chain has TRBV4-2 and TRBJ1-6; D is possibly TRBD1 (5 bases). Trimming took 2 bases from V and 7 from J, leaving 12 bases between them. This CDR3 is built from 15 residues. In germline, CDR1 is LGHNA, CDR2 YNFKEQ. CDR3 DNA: TGTGCCAGCAGCCAATGGGACGTTCGGAATTCACCCCTCCACTTT. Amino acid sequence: CASSQWDVRNSPLHF.

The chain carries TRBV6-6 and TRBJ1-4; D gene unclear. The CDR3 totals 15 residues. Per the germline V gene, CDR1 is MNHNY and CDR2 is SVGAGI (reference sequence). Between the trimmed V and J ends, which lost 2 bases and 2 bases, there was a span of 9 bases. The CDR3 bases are TGTGCCAGCAGTTACCAGCGGGATACTAATGAAAAACTGTTTTTT. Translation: CASSYQRDTNEKLFF.

The CDR3 sequence: CASNRDGSYEQYF. The CDR3 DNA is TGTGCCAGCAACCGGGACGGCTCCTACGAGCAGTACTTC. This sequence joins TRBV5-4 and TRBJ2-7; D may be TRBD1 or TRBD2 (5 bases each). Trimming took 6 bases from V and 0 from J, leaving 10 bases between them. CDR1 SGHNT and CDR2 YYREEE come from the germline V gene (reference sequence). CDR3 length: 13 residues.

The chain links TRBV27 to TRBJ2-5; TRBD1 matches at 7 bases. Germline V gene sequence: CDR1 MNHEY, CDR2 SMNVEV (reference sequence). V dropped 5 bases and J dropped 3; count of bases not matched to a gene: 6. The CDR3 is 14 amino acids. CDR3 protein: CASSPWDRKETQYF. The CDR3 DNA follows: TGTGCCAGCAGTCCTTGGGACAGAAAAGAGACCCAGTACTTC.

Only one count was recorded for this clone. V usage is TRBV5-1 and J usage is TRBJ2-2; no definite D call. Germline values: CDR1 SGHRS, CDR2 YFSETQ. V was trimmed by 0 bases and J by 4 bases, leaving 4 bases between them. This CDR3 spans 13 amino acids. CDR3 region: CASSLVGTGELFF. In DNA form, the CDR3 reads TGCGCCAGCAGCTTGGTGGGCACCGGGGAGCTGTTTTTT.

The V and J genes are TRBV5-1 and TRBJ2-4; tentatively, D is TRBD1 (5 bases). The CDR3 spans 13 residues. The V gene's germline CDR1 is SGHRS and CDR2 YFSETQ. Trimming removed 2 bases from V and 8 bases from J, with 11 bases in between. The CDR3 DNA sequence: TGCGCCAGCAGCTTACAAGGGGCCGACATTCAGTACTTC. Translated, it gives CASSLQGADIQYF.

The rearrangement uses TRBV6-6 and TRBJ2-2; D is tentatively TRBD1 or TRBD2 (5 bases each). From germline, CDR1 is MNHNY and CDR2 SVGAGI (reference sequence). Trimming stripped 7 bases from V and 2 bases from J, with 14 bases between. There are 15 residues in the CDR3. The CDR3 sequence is CASIRDLRNTGELFF. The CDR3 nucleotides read TGTGCCAGCATTCGGGACCTACGAAACACCGGGGAGCTGTTTTTT.

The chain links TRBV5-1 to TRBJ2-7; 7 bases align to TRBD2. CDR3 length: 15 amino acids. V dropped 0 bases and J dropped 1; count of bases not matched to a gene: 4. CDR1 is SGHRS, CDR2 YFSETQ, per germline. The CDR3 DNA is TGCGCCAGCAGCTTGGCAGCGGGGCGATCCTACGAGCAGTACTTC. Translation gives CASSLAAGRSYEQYF.

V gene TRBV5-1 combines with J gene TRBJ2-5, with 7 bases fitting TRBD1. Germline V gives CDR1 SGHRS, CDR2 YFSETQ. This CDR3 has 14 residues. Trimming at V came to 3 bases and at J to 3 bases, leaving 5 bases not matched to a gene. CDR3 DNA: TGCGCCAGCAGCTCCGGGACAGCTGAAGAGACCCAGTACTTC. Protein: CASSSGTAEETQYF.

The CDR3 DNA reads as TGTGCCATCGGACCGGAGGAGACCCAGTACTTC. Translated: CAIGPEETQYF. The rearrangement uses TRBV10-3 and TRBJ2-5; D uncertain. Per germline, CDR1 ENHRY and CDR2 SYGVKD. The CDR3 contains 11 residues. V was clipped by 8 bases and J by 5 bases, with 9 bases between them.

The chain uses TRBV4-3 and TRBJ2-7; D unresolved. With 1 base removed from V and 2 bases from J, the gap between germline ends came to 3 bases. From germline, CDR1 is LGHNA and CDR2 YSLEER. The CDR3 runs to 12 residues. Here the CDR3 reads CASSQGPYEQYF. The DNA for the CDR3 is TGCGCCAGCAGCCAAGGACCCTACGAGCAGTACTTC.

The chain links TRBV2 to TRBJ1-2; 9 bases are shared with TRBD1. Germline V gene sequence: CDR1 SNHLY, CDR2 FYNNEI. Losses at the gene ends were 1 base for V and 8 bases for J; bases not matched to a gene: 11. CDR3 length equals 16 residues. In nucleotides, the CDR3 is TGTGCCAGCAGTGAAGTCTGGGGACAGGGTGCGATAGGCTACACCTTC. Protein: CASSEVWGQGAIGYTF.

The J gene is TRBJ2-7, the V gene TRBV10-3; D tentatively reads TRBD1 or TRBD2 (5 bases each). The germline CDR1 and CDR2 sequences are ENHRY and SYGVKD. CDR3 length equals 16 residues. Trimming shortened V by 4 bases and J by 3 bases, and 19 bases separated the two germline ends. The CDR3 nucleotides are TGTGCCATCAGTGTTGTGGGGGTAAACACTCTCTACGAGCAGTACTTC. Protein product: CAISVVGVNTLYEQYF.

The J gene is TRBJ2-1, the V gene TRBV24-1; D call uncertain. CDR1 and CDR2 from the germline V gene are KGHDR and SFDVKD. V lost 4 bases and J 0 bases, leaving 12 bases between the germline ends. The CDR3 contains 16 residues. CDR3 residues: CATSDTSVSSYNEQFF. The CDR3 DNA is TGTGCCACCAGTGACACCTCCGTCAGCTCCTACAATGAGCAGTTCTTC.

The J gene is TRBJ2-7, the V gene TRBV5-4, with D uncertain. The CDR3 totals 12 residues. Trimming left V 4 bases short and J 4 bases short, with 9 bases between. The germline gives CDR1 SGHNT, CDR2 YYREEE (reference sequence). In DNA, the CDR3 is TGTGCCAGCAGCGACGTCGGATACGAGCAGTACTTC. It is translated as CASSDVGYEQYF.

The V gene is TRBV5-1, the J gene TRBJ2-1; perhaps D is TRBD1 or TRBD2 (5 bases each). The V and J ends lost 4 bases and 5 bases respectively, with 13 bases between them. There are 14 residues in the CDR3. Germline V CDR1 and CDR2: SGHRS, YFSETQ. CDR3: CASSHYRGHNEQFF. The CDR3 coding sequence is TGCGCCAGCAGCCACTACCGGGGCCACAATGAGCAGTTCTTC.

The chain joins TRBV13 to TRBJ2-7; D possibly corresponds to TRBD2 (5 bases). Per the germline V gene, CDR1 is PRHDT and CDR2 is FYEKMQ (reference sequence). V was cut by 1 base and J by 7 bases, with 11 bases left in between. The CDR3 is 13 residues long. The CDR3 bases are TGTGCCAGCAGCTTAGTCCCCACGGGAGAGCAGTACTTC. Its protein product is CASSLVPTGEQYF.

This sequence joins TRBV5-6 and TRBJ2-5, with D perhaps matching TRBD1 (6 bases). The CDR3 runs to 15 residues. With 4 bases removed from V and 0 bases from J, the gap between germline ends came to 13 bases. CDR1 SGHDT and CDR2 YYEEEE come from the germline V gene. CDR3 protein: CASSDKTGNQETQYF. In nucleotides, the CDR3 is TGTGCCAGCAGCGACAAAACAGGGAACCAAGAGACCCAGTACTTC.

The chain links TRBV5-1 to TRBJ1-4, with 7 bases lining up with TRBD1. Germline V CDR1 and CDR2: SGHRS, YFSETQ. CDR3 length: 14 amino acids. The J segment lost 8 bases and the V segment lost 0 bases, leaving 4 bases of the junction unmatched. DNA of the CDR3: TGCGCCAGCAGCTTGGGACAGGGCCACGAAAAACTGTTTTTT. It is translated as CASSLGQGHEKLFF.

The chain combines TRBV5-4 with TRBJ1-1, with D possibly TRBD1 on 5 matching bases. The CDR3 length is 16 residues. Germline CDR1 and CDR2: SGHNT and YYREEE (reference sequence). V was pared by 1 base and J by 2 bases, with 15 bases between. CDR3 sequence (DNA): TGTGCCAGCAGCTTGAGTGGTCAGGGTGACAACACTGAAGCTTTCTTT. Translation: CASSLSGQGDNTEAFF.